The following is a TCR beta chain sequence with its context. No antigen is known for it. Base qualities were left out, and no much larger clone turns up one base away. The immunoSEQ Assay, a bias-controlled multiplex PCR, was used to amplify TCRbeta CDR3 regions from genomic DNA. As for how the authors treated the data: The number of nucleated cells in each sample was estimated by amplification of reference gene primers within the assay. To quantify the absolute abundance of each unique TCRbeta CDR3 rearrangement, sequence reads were collapsed and filtered. Productive Simpson clonality was computed per sample as the square root of Simpson's diversity index over productive rearrangements. This is the immuneACCESS table as TCRdb keeps it, with only in-frame sequences that have V and J called. A part of the clones is gone; compared with another copy, unresolved V genes explain less than half, and the rest is unexplained. The V and J calls and the clone size are those of that table, but D and trimming were determined from the DNA. A total of about 120,000 clones appear in this sample, about 80% of them only once. Clones ranked in the top ten supply 4% of the sample.

This sample was included in a study of blood T cell repertoires in COVID-19 (dated by TCRdb to 2019 to 2021). Study-level background: Collaborator samples came from the United States, Italy and Spain and covered acute and convalescent phases of COVID-19. The repertoires were released in a freely available public database meant as a resource for research on the immune response to SARS-CoV-2. Subjects who had been exposed to COVID-19, were actively infected with it, or had recovered from it provided the deeply sampled blood TCRbeta repertoires that made up the dataset. Nearly every sample came with metadata listing a de-identified subject ID, COVID-19 status, age in years and sex. HLA class I and class II types, where available, came from metadata supplied by the sample provider rather than from assay-based typing. The samples were drawn from two sources: the first 160 participants of the ongoing ImmuneRACE study, and over 950 subjects contributed by 6 global collaborators. The prospective study material was composed of cDNA or gDNA derived from T cells, B-cell-depleted T cells, or PBMCs. What the authors observed across the whole study: The amount of clinical and demographic metadata varied by source and participant and was provided uncurated.

Each collaborating institution followed its own protocols to collect whole blood in K2EDTA tubes. For TCRbeta analysis, collaborator samples were shipped as frozen whole blood, as isolated PBMCs, or as DNA extracted from either sample type. The clonotype was recovered from a woman of 80 years or more with acute or convalescent COVID-19. The sequencing sample was made of peripheral blood.

The CDR3 region reads CASMIASGSAGELFF. The nucleotide sequence reads TGTGCCAGCATGATTGCTAGCGGGAGTGCCGGGGAGCTGTTTTTT. The V and J genes are TRBV19 and TRBJ2-2; 10 middle bases align to TRBD2. The junction shows trimming of 9 bases on V and 6 bases on J, and the gene matches do not reach 10 bases of it. According to the germline V gene (reference sequence), CDR1 reads LNHDA and CDR2 reads SQIVND. The CDR3 contains 15 residues, cysteine and phenylalanine counted. CDR3 DNA only is kept here, 45 bases in frame from base 1.